The source of this T cell receptor beta chain is a study of blood T cell repertoires in COVID-19. Study-wide context: Spain, Italy and the United States supplied samples that represented acute and convalescent COVID-19.

Using immunoSEQ multiplex PCR, the repertoire was profiled, and TCRdb retains in-frame clones only, with some absent. This sample has some 250,000 clones, with approximately 86% found just once. V lost 3 bases, J lost 4 bases, and 10 bases lay in between. Germline values: CDR1 MGHDK, CDR2 SYGVNS. CDR3 length: 15 amino acids. The sequenced sample was peripheral blood. J is TRBJ1-6 and V is TRBV25-1, with a tentative D call TRBD1 (5 bases). The receptor comes from a woman in her seventies with active or convalescent COVID-19. The CDR3 nucleotides are TGTGCCAGCAGTGACCCGGGGGAATATAATTCACCCCTCCACTTT. Amino acid sequence: CASSDPGEYNSPLHF.